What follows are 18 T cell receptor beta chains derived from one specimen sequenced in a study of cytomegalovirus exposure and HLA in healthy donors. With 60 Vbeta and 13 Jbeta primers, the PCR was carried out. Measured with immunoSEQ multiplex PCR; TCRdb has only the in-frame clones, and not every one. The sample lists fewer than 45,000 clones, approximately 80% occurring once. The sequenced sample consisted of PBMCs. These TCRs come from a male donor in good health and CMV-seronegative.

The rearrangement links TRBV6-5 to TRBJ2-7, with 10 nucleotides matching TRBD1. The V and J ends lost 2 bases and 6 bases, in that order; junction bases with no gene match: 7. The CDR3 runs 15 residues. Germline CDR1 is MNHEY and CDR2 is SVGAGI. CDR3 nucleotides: TGTGCCAGCAGTTACCAGACGACAGGGGGCGTCGAGCAGTACTTC. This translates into CASSYQTTGGVEQYF.

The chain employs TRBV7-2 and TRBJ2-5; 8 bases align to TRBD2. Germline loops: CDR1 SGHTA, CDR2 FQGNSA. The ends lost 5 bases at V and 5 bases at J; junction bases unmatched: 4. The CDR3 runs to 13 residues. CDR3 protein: CASSQGGRETQYF. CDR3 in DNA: TGTGCCAGCAGCCAGGGCGGGAGGGAGACCCAGTACTTC.

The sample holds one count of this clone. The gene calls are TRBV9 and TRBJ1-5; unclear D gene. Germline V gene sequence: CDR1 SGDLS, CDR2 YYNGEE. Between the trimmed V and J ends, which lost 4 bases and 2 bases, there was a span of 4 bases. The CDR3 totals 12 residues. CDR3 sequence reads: CASSQGNQPQHF. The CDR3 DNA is TGTGCCAGCAGCCAGGGCAATCAGCCCCAGCATTTT.

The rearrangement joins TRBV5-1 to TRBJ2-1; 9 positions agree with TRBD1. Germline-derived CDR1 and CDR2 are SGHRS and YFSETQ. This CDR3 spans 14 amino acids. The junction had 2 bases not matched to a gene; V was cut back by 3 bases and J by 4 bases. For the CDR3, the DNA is TGCGCCAGCAGCTCGACAGGGGGATACAATGAGCAGTTCTTC. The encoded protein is CASSSTGGYNEQFF. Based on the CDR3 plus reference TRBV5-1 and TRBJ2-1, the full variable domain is KAGVTQTPRYLIKTRGQQVTLSCSPISGHRSVSWYQQTPGQGLQFLFEYFSETQRNKGNFPGRFSGRQFSNSRSEMNVSTLELGDSALYLCASSSTGGYNEQFFGPGTRLTVL.

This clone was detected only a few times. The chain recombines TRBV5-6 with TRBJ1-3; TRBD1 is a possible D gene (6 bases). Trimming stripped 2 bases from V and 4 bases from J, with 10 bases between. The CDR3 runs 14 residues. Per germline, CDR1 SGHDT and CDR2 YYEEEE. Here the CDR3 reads CASSLYRVGNTIYF. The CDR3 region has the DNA TGTGCCAGCAGCTTATACAGGGTCGGAAACACCATATATTTT. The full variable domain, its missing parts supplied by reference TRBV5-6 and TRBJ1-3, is DAGVTQSPTHLIKTRGQQVTLRCSPKSGHDTVSWYQQALGQGPQFIFQYYEEEERQRGNFPDRFSGHQFPNYSSELNVNALLLGDSALYLCASSLYRVGNTIYFGEGSWLTVV.

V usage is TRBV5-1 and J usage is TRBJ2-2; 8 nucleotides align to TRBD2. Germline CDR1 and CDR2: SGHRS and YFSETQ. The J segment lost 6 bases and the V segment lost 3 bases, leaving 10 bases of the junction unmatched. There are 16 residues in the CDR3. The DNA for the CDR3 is TGCGCCAGCAGCTCGCCGGCAGCGGGGGTATCCGGGGAGCTGTTTTTT. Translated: CASSSPAAGVSGELFF.

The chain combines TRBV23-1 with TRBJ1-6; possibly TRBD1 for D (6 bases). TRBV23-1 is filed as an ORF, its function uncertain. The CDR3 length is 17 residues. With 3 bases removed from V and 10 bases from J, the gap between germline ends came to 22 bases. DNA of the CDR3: TGCGCCAGCAGTCAGTTAGCCCCTCGCAGGGGACGATCACCCCTCCACTTT. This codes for CASSQLAPRRGRSPLHF.

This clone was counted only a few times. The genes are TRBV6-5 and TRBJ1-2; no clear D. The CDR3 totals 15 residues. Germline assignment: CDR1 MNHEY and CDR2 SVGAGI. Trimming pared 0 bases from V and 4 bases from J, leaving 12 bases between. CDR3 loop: CASSYSEGPGYGYTF. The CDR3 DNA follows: TGTGCCAGCAGTTACTCGGAGGGTCCCGGCTATGGCTACACCTTC.

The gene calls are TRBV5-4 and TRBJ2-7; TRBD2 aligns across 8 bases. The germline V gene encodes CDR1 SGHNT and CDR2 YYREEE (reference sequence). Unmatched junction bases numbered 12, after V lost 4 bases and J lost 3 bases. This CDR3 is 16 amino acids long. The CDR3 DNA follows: TGTGCCAGCAGCCCCAGGGGAAGCGGGGGAGTCTACGAGCAGTACTTC. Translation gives CASSPRGSGGVYEQYF. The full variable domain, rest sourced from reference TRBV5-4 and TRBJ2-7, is ETGVTQSPTHLIKTRGQQVTLRCSSQSGHNTVSWYQQALGQGPQFIFQYYREEENGRGNFPPRFSGLQFPNYSSELNVNALELDDSALYLCASSPRGSGGVYEQYFGPGTRLTVT.

The CDR3 loop is CASSGQGGNTIYF. CDR3 DNA sequence: TGTGCCAGCAGTGGGCAGGGGGGTAACACCATATATTTT. The V and J genes are TRBV6-1 and TRBJ1-3, with 7 positions matching TRBD1. The CDR3 runs to 13 residues. The V gene end was trimmed by 4 bases and the J gene end by 7 bases; junction bases not matched to a gene: 4. Germline loops: CDR1 MNHNS, CDR2 SASEGT.

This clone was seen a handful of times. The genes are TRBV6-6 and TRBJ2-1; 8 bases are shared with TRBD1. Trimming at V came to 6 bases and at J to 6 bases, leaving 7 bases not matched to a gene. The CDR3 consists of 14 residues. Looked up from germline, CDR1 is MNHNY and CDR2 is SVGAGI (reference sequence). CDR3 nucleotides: TGTGCCAGCAGGGGGAGGACAGGGAGCAATGAGCAGTTCTTC. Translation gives CASRGRTGSNEQFF.

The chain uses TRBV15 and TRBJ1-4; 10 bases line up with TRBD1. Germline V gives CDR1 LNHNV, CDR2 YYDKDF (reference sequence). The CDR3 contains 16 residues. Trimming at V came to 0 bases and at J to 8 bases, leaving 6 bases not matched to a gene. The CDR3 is CATSRDSGTGDEKLFF. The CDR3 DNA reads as TGTGCCACCAGCAGAGATTCCGGGACAGGGGACGAAAAACTGTTTTTT.

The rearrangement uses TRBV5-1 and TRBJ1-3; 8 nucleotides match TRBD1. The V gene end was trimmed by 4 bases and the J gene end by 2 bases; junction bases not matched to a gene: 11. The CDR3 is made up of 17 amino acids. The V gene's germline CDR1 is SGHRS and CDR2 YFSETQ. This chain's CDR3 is CASSPSAGTGAGNTIYF. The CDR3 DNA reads TGCGCCAGCAGCCCAAGTGCCGGGACAGGTGCTGGAAACACCATATATTTT. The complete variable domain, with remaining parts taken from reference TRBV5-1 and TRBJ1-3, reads KAGVTQTPRYLIKTRGQQVTLSCSPISGHRSVSWYQQTPGQGLQFLFEYFSETQRNKGNFPGRFSGRQFSNSRSEMNVSTLELGDSALYLCASSPSAGTGAGNTIYFGEGSWLTVV.

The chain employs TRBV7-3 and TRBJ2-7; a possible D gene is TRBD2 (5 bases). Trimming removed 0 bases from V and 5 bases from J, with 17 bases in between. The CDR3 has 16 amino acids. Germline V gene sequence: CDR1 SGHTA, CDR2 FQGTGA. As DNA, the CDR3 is TGTGCCAGCAGCTTAACGCCACGAGGGAAGCACGACGAGCAGTACTTC. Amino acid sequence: CASSLTPRGKHDEQYF.

The chain's CDR3 is CASSLGGTSRYEQFF. The CDR3 DNA reads as TGTGCCAGCAGCTTGGGGGGGACATCTCGCTATGAGCAGTTCTTC. The V gene is TRBV5-4, the J gene TRBJ2-1; maybe TRBD1 (6 bases). CDR3 length: 15 residues. The V end lost 0 bases, the J end lost 8 bases, and 15 bases lay between the germline ends. Germline V gene data show CDR1 as SGHNT and CDR2 as YYREEE (reference sequence).

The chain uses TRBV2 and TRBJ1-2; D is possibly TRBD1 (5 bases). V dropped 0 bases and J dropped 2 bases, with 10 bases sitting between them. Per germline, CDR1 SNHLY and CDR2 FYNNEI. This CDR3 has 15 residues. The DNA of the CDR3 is TGTGCCAGCAGTGAAGCTGATCGGGGGAACTATGGCTACACCTTC. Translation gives CASSEADRGNYGYTF.

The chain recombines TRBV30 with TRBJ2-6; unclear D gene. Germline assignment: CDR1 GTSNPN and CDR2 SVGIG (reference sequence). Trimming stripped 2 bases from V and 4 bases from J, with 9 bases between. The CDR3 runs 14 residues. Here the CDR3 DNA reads TGTGCCTGGAGTCGAGGAACCGGGGCCAACGTCCTGACTTTC. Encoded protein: CAWSRGTGANVLTF.

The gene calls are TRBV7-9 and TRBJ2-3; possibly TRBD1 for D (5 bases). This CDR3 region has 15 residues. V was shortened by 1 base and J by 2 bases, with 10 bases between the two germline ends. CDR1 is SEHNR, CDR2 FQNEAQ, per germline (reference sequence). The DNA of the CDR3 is TGTGCCAGCAGCTTAGTTGGGGCCCCCACAGATACGCAGTATTTT. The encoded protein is CASSLVGAPTDTQYF.